This T cell receptor beta chain was found in a study of radiation and T cells in renal cell carcinoma. Study-wide results and caveats: Top tumor clonotypes rose in blood 2 weeks post-radiation, then contracted.

Note on this clone: Its antigen is undetermined.

TCRdb's copy holds only in-frame clones and misses some; the assay was immunoSEQ multiplex PCR. The table records 90,000 to 95,000 clones, 82% of them present only once. The time point is: baseline pretreatment blood. Stated treatment: 15 Gy SBRT to primary tumor, nephrectomy 4 weeks later. The tumor was a clear cell renal cell carcinoma. CDR1 SGHDT and CDR2 YYEEEE come from the germline V gene. The CDR3 extends over 13 amino acids. V was cut by 0 bases and J by 2 bases, with 6 bases left in between. The material was blood, obtained from a patient whose treatment included radiotherapy and nephrectomy. The receptor's source is a man in his fifties or sixties with renal cell carcinoma. The rearrangement uses TRBV5-6 and TRBJ2-7; D is unclear. The CDR3 loop is CASSLVNTYEQYF. In DNA, the CDR3 is TGTGCCAGCAGCTTGGTTAATACCTACGAGCAGTACTTC.